One and the same sample provided the 12 T cell receptor beta chains below, sequenced in a study of CD4 T cell repertoires in COVID-19. TCRdb's copy holds only in-frame clones and misses some; the assay was immunoSEQ multiplex PCR. The data show approximately 75,000 clones, about 83% seen once. Sample: CD4+ T cells from peripheral blood, taken after recovery from COVID-19. These TCRs come from a human donor who had COVID-19.

This chain joins TRBV5-1 and TRBJ2-1; D is perhaps TRBD1 or TRBD2 (5 bases each). The CDR3 is made up of 14 amino acids. Germline V gene sequence: CDR1 SGHRS, CDR2 YFSETQ. The V and J ends lost 4 bases and 5 bases respectively, with 13 bases between them. In DNA form, the CDR3 reads TGCGCCAGCAGCGCCCGGGACGGGGACAATGAGCAGTTCTTC. Encoded protein: CASSARDGDNEQFF.

This clone was observed once. Here the CDR3 DNA reads TGTGCCAGCAGCTTAAATCTCGGCAGCTCTGGAAACACCATATATTTT. The encoded protein is CASSLNLGSSGNTIYF. The chain links TRBV7-2 to TRBJ1-3; D unresolved. Trimming pared 2 bases from V and 0 bases from J, leaving 11 bases between. Germline V CDR1 and CDR2: SGHTA, FQGNSA. CDR3 length: 16 residues. The complete variable domain, with remaining parts taken from reference TRBV7-2 and TRBJ1-3, reads GAGVSQSPSNKVTEKGKDVELRCDPISGHTALYWYRQSLGQGLEFLIYFQGNSAPDKSGLPSDRFSAERTGGSVSTLTIQRTQQEDSAVYLCASSLNLGSSGNTIYFGEGSWLTVV.

CDR3 sequence: CAIGGMIGTYEQYF. The CDR3 nucleotides read TGTGCCATAGGGGGCATGATCGGGACCTACGAGCAGTACTTC. The chain is built from TRBV6-5 and TRBJ2-7; 7 bases line up with TRBD1. Trimming at V came to 10 bases and at J to 2 bases, leaving 11 bases not matched to a gene. This CDR3 is built from 14 residues. CDR1 is MNHEY and CDR2 is SVGAGI in the germline V gene.

The chain carries TRBV28 and TRBJ2-3; 9 bases map to TRBD2. Germline V lookup: CDR1 MDHEN, CDR2 SYDVKM. The CDR3 runs 19 residues. The trim removed 5 bases at V and 9 bases at J, leaving 24 bases unmatched. The CDR3 bases are TGTGCCAGCAGTCCCCCAGGAAAACTAGCGGGCTCCTCCTCGAAAACGCAGTATTTT. This sequence encodes CASSPPGKLAGSSSKTQYF.

The chain joins TRBV30 to TRBJ1-2; a weak D match, TRBD1 (5 bases). CDR1 and CDR2 from the germline V gene are GTSNPN and SVGIG (reference sequence). This CDR3 has 14 residues. Deletions cut 0 bases from V and 4 bases from J, with 12 bases between. CDR3 sequence: CAWSVYQGAYGYTF. The CDR3, as DNA: TGTGCCTGGAGTGTATATCAGGGTGCCTATGGCTACACCTTC.

This chain links TRBV24-1 with TRBJ2-3, with TRBD2 as a possible D gene (7 bases). CDR1 is KGHDR, CDR2 SFDVKD, per germline. The V end lost 4 bases, the J end lost 1 base, and 11 bases lay between the germline ends. The CDR3 extends over 15 amino acids. CDR3: CATSEAGAGTDTQYF. CDR3 nucleotide sequence: TGTGCCACCAGTGAGGCGGGGGCCGGCACAGATACGCAGTATTTT.

This clone was counted a single time. V usage is TRBV19 and J usage is TRBJ1-5, with D unresolved. Trimming shortened V by 3 bases and J by 3 bases, and 12 bases separated the two germline ends. The CDR3 loop spans 15 amino acids. Germline loops: CDR1 LNHDA, CDR2 SQIVND (reference sequence). The CDR3 DNA is TGTGCCAGTAGTATGGGGTTCGGGCCCAATCAGCCCCAGCATTTT. Encoded protein: CASSMGFGPNQPQHF.

V usage is TRBV15 and J usage is TRBJ1-2; D uncertain. This CDR3 region has 12 residues. CDR1 is LNHNV and CDR2 is YYDKDF in the germline V gene (reference sequence). Trimming took off 1 base at V and 5 bases at J, with 5 bases between the two ends. CDR3 in DNA: TGTGCCACCAGCAGAGGGGGATATGGCTACACCTTC. This codes for CATSRGGYGYTF. Combining the CDR3 with reference TRBV15 and TRBJ1-2 gives the whole variable domain DAMVIQNPRYQVTQFGKPVTLSCSQTLNHNVMYWYQQKSSQAPKLLFHYYDKDFNNEADTPDNFQSRRPNTSFCFLDIRSPGLGDTAMYLCATSRGGYGYTFGSGTRLTVV.

The chain uses TRBV19 and TRBJ1-2, with 10 bases that match TRBD1. Trimming removed 9 bases from V and 0 bases from J; junction bases left unmatched: 7. This CDR3 region has 15 residues. Germline loops: CDR1 LNHDA, CDR2 SQIVND (reference sequence). The CDR3 DNA reads as TGTGCCAGCCGGGACAGGGGCGGTCCTAACTATGGCTACACCTTC. Protein sequence: CASRDRGGPNYGYTF.

This sequence joins TRBV9 and TRBJ1-1, with D maybe TRBD1 (6 bases). Germline V gives CDR1 SGDLS, CDR2 YYNGEE. Trimming cost V 4 bases and J 0 bases, with 19 bases left between them. The CDR3 loop spans 17 amino acids. CDR3 DNA sequence: TGTGCCAGCAGCCCTCGGTCAGGGGACTTGATGAACACTGAAGCTTTCTTT. Translated, it gives CASSPRSGDLMNTEAFF.

V is TRBV18 and J is TRBJ2-3; 7 nucleotides agree with TRBD2. J lost 5 bases, V lost 6 bases, and 5 bases had no gene match. This CDR3 is built from 13 residues. Germline CDR1 and CDR2: KGHSH and LQKENI. In DNA, the CDR3 is TGTGCCAGCTCCCGACTAGCACAAGATACGCAGTATTTT. Its translation is CASSRLAQDTQYF.

The chain employs TRBV24-1 and TRBJ2-3; D unclear. The CDR3 is 11 amino acids. Germline loops: CDR1 KGHDR, CDR2 SFDVKD. V lost 1 base to trimming and J lost 6 bases, with 1 base between them. The DNA of the CDR3 is TGTGCCACCAGTGATTTCGATACGCAGTATTTT. Amino acid sequence: CATSDFDTQYF.